One sample yielded the 2 T cell receptor beta chains listed below, sequenced in a study of early T cells in non-severe SARS-CoV-2 infection. Using its own MiXCR run on the 5' RACE reads, TCRdb lists one record per CDR3 protein. Of tens of thousands of distinct CDR3 sequences listed, around 8.4% are singletons. Sequencing was done on a sample of whole blood. These receptors were collected from an adult who was a healthcare worker with PCR-confirmed SARS-CoV-2 infection or an uninfected control (not recorded which).

The CDR3 loop is CSATPRLAGKSDTQYF. The CDR3 bases are TGCAGTGCTACCCCGAGACTAGCGGGGAAGTCAGATACGCAGTATTTT. The J gene is TRBJ2-3, the V gene TRBV20-1, with TRBD2 matching over 11 bases. The CDR3 has 16 residues. The germline V gene has CDR1 DFQATT and CDR2 SNEGSKA (reference sequence). Trimming cost V 4 bases and J 4 bases; bases outside gene matches: 10.

This clonotype showed up many times. The V gene is TRBV20-1, the J gene TRBJ2-7; 8 nucleotides line up with TRBD1. The CDR3 has 15 residues. Germline CDR1 DFQATT, CDR2 SNEGSKA (reference sequence). The V segment lost 1 base and the J segment 2 bases; nucleotides outside the gene matches: 7. The CDR3 DNA follows: TGCAGTGCTAGAGCCGGGGCAGGGGGCCCCTACGAGCAGTACTTC. As protein: CSARAGAGGPYEQYF.